This T cell receptor (beta chain) was documented in a study of T-cell memory formation after mild COVID-19. Study-level information: The two donors had largely donor-specific TCR clusters.

As for this clonotype: Its target is unknown.

Trimming shortened V by 3 bases and J by 4 bases, and 16 bases separated the two germline ends. The CDR3 runs to 15 residues. The germline V gene has CDR1 SGDLS and CDR2 YYNGEE. Study-level points and caveats: Clones that shrank (day 15 to 85) were balanced CD4/CD8, whereas later expanders leaned CD4+. Chiefly within CM and EM were the contracting CD4+ clones; CD8+ ones were within EMRA. Pre-infection memory harbored some responding clones, suggesting cross-reactive memory joined.

MiXCR, applied by TCRdb to the 5' RACE reads, yields one record per CDR3 protein. The table has approximately 250,000 distinct CDR3 sequences, around 16% seen once; the top ten hold approximately 23%. Sequencing was done on a sample of PBMCs or a T cell subset sorted from them (not recorded which). This clonotype was obtained from a young man who had mild COVID-19 (a few samples of this study predate the infection). Cell type and time point are not known. The chain joins TRBV9 to TRBJ1-2; D uncertain. For the CDR3, the DNA is TGTGCCAGCAGCGAAACCCCGGACCCTTCCTATGGCTACACCTTC. Its translation is CASSETPDPSYGYTF.